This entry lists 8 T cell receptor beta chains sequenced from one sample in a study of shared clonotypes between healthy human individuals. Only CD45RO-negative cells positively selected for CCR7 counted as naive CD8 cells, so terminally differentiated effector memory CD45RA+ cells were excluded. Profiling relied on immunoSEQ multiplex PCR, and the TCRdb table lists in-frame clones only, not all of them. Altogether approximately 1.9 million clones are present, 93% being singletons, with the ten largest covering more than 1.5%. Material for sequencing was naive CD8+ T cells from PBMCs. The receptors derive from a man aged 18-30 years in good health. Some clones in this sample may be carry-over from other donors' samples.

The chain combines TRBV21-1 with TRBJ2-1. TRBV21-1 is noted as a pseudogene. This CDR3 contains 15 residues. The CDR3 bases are TGTGCCAGCAGCAGACGCAGGGACGCGTTCAATGAGCAGTTCTTC. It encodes CASSRRRDAFNEQFF.

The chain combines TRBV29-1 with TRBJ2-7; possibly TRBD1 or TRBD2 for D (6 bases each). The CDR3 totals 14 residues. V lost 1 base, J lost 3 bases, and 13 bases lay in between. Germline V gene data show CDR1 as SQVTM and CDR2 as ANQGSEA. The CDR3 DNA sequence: TGCAGCGTTGAAGCGGGGGCGCAAATCTACGAGCAGTACTTC. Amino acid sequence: CSVEAGAQIYEQYF.

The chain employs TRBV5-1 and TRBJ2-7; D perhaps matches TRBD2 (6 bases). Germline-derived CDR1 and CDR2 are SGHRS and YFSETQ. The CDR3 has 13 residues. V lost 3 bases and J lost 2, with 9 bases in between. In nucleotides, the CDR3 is TGCGCCAGCAGCTACGGGAGCCCCTACGAGCAGTACTTC. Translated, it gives CASSYGSPYEQYF.

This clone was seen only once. The CDR3 protein is CASSLNVAGLAYTGELFF. The CDR3, as DNA: TGTGCCAGCAGCTTAAATGTAGCGGGATTGGCATACACCGGGGAGCTGTTTTTT. The rearrangement uses TRBV11-2 and TRBJ2-2; TRBD2 matches at 8 bases. V gave up 2 bases and J gave up 3 bases; unmatched junction bases: 11. Germline V CDR1 and CDR2: SGHAT, FQNNGV. This CDR3 is built from 18 residues.

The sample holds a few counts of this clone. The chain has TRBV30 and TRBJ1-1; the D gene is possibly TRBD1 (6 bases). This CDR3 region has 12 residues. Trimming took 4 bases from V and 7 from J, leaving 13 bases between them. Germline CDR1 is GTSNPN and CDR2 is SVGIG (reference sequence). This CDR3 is CAWTPPRGEAFF. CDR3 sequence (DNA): TGTGCCTGGACCCCTCCCAGGGGTGAAGCTTTCTTT.

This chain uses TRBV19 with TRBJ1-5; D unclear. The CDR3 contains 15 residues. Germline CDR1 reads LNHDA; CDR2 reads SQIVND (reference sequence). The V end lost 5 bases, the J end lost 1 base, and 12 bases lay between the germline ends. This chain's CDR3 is CASSALAGSNQPQHF. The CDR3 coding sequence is TGTGCCAGTAGTGCCCTTGCGGGAAGCAATCAGCCCCAGCATTTT.

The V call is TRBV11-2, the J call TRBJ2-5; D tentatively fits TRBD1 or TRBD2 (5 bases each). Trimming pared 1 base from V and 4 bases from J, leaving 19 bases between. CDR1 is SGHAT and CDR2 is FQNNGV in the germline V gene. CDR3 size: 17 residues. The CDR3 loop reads CASSLGDLVLYSETQYF. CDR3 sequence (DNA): TGTGCCAGCAGCTTAGGGGACCTTGTACTTTACTCAGAGACCCAGTACTTC.

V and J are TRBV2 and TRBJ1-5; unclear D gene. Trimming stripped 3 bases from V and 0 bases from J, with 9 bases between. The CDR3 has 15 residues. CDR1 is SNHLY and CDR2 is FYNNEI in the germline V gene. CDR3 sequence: CASSDMDYSNQPQHF. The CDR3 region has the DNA TGTGCCAGCAGTGACATGGACTATAGCAATCAGCCCCAGCATTTT. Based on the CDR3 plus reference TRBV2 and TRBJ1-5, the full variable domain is EPEVTQTPSHQVTQMGQEVILRCVPISNHLYFYWYRQILGQKVEFLVSFYNNEISEKSEIFDDQFSVERPDGSNFTLKIRSTKLEDSAMYFCASSDMDYSNQPQHFGDGTRLSIL.